This TCR beta chain is from a study of OX40 agonist ivuxolimab in advanced cancers. In the study overall: In this cohort, patients received ivuxolimab, an agonistic anti-OX40 (CD134) antibody. Study-level results: Also present in some nonresponders was a low level of normalized T-cell clonal expansion. There was clonal expansion of CD4+ and CD8+ blood T cells by week 6 at 0.1 to 3.0 mg/kg.

A note on this clone: Its target is unknown.

Patients had blood sampled at baseline and again on cycle 4 day 1 and cycle 7 day 1. TCRdb's table, derived via immunoSEQ multiplex PCR, lists solely in-frame clones and lacks some. The sample contains about 51,000 clones, 85% to 90% of which appear only once. The receptor was derived from an adult with an advanced solid tumor such as melanoma, head and neck, liver or kidney cancer. The starting material was CD4+ or CD8+ T cells sorted from blood, obtained in a trial of the OX40 agonist ivuxolimab.

The CDR3 nucleotides are TGTGCCAGCAGCCAAGGGACTAGCGGGTTTGGGGAACAAGAGACCCAGTACTTC. It yields the protein CASSQGTSGFGEQETQYF. The chain carries TRBV4-2 and TRBJ2-5; the match to TRBD2 covers 11 bases. Germline CDR1 LGHNA, CDR2 YNFKEQ. This CDR3 has 18 amino acids. The J segment lost 2 bases and the V segment lost 1 base, leaving 9 bases of the junction unmatched.